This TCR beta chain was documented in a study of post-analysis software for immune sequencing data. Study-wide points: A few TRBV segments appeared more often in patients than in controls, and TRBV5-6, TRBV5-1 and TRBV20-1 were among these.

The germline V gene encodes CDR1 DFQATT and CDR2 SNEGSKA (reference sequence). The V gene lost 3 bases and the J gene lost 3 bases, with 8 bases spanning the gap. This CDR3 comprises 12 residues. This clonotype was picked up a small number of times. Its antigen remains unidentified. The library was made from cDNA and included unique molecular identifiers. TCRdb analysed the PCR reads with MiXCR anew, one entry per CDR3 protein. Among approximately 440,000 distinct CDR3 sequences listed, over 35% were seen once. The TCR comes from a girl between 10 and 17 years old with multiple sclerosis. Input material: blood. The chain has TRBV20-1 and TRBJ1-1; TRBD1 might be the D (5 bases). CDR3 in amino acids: CSARRGDTEAFF. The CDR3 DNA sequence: TGCAGTGCTAGGAGAGGGGACACTGAAGCTTTCTTT.